This T cell receptor beta chain was recovered during a study of CD8 T cells in Susac syndrome. TEMRA cells were FACS-enriched, unlike CD8+ and CD4+ T cells, which were negatively isolated. Reverse transcription of roughly 0.5 to 1 ug RNA was performed with random hexamers. Amplification of the TCR beta CDR3 was carried out by immunoSEQ multiplex PCR, which spanned a total of 54 Vbeta and 13 Jbeta segments. TCRdb independently ran MiXCR on the immunoSEQ multiplex PCR reads; one entry per CDR3 protein. The repertoire has more than 95,000 distinct CDR3 sequences, around 92% of them found once; the top ten carry approximately 0.097%. Germline trimming cut 5 bases from V and 1 base from J; bases unmatched to any gene: 2. The V gene's germline CDR1 is SQVTM and CDR2 ANQGSEA. CDR3 size: 12 residues.

The specimen was CD4+ T cells from PBMCs. The V and J genes are TRBV29-1 and TRBJ2-7; TRBD1 matches 7 bases. The origin of this receptor is a human donor with multiple sclerosis. CDR3 protein: CSVLTGSYEQYF. The CDR3 coding sequence is TGCAGCGTTTTGACAGGGTCCTACGAGCAGTACTTC.